This T cell receptor (beta chain) was captured by sequencing in a study of T cell repertoires in aging, cancer and after chemotherapy (dated by TCRdb to between 2019 and 2020). General notes on the study: Donors spanned six age groups from 30 or younger to 70 or older, with at least three individuals per group. In the solid tumor group, paired pre- and post-chemotherapy samples were obtained from brain tumor (glioblastoma) patients receiving temozolomide-based therapy. In total, the full dataset held about 9.5 million TCR reads. To examine immunoaging and T cell reconstitution after chemotherapy, the study profiled TCR beta repertoires in peripheral blood from healthy donors and cancer patients. The cohort comprised about 220 cancer patients, approximately 91 with hematological and around 120 with solid cancers, plus 95 healthy donors as a reference group.

Instead of sorted cells or RNA, genomic DNA extracted from peripheral blood served as the source for amplifying TCR beta rearrangements. This clonotype was seen only a few times. Its antigen remains unidentified. Base qualities are missing; no much larger clone stands one base away. The trim is 6 bases for V and 6 bases for J, with a gap of 18 bases between the germline ends. From cysteine to phenylalanine, the CDR3 is 15 amino acids long. The read is trimmed to its CDR3 DNA, 45 bases read in frame from base 1. From the germline V gene, CDR1 is MNHEY and CDR2 is SVGAGI. Rearranged TRB sequences spanning V, D and J segments were amplified in a multiplex touch-down PCR with a mixed TRB-A/B primer pool. Illumina adapters and sample indices were attached to the amplicons in two consecutive PCR reactions using Phusion HS II polymerase. After gel purification with the NucleoSpin Gel and PCR Clean-up kit, the amplicons were checked using Qubit and an Agilent 2100 Bioanalyzer. The libraries were sequenced on an Illumina MiSeq with 600-cycle, single-indexed, paired-end runs. For the original study's pipeline: MiXCR versions 2.12 and 3.0.5 were used to process TRB sequences. Each unique CDR3 nucleotide sequence was treated as one clone, and only productive sequences with two or more reads were kept. The repertoire metrics were Shannon diversity, evenness, clonality (calculated as one minus evenness), and diversity profiles parameterized by alpha from 0 to 5. The IGoR algorithm was used to calculate generation probabilities for clones in the paired samples taken before and after chemotherapy. Using fastp trimming at Q25 and MiXCR clonotype assembly, TCRdb reanalyzed the public sequencing data and kept in-frame beta chains. Each record represents a unique CDR3 protein, reported with the most common genes and DNA among its rows. These V and J calls are TCRdb output, not the study's own analysis. Within this sample are about 2,200 distinct CDR3 sequences, with about 35% of them counted one time only. The ten most abundant clones make up over 60% of the sample.

Overall study results and their limits: In both cancer cohorts, median generation probability rose over the chemotherapy interval, which suggests that the repertoire was reconstituted through rebound thymic output. Declining TCR diversity with age in healthy donors was mainly explained by loss of richness; in cancer patients, loss of evenness also contributed. Untreated patients with hematological or solid cancers showed significantly lower blood TCR diversity and higher clonality than age-matched healthy donors. It was noted by the authors that conclusions about immunological memory after chemotherapy cannot be drawn from the repertoire data.

The sequence was obtained from a human donor with a solid tumor. Sequenced sample: blood. The chain is made from TRBV6-5 and TRBJ1-3, with the D gene uncertain. Here the CDR3 is given as CASRRYGDGENTIYF. The DNA sequence reads TGTGCCAGCAGAAGATACGGGGATGGGGAAAACACCATATATTTT.